This T cell receptor (beta chain) derives from a study of blood T cells in healthy people across ages. Broader study findings: Naive T cell percentage by flow cytometry tracked strongly with beta diversity. The donors' CMV status was not determined, possibly confounding changes in expanded clonotypes.

This clonotype has just a few counts. What it recognizes is unknown. The CDR3 length is 17 residues. Trimming cost V 1 base and J 0 bases, with 16 bases left between them. Per germline, CDR1 SGHRS and CDR2 YFSETQ. Primed by a sample-barcoded 5' primer and a J-beta primer mix, a second PCR proceeded for 7 to 11 cycles. Each of the samples gave a minimum of 2.5 million paired-end reads that contained CDR3. MiXCR, run by TCRdb on the 5' RACE reads, gives a single entry per CDR3 protein. The repertoire includes over a million distinct CDR3 sequences, around 55% of them detected once, and 6.5% to 8.5% sits in the top ten. Total RNA, at least 5.5 micrograms per sample, came from PBMCs.

The sample taken for sequencing was blood. This receptor was obtained from a man aged 18 to 29 in good health. The V call is TRBV5-1, the J call TRBJ1-1; D gene uncertain. CDR3 in amino acids: CASSLFGASTMNTEAFF. The CDR3 nucleotides are TGCGCCAGCAGCTTGTTCGGAGCAAGTACTATGAACACTGAAGCTTTCTTT.